Sequencing of this T cell receptor (beta chain) was carried out in a study of tumor and adjacent non-tumor tissue in lung cancer. Study-wide background: Patients were aged about 31 to 76, roughly nine men and roughly five women, stage I to III. Samples averaged around 4 million productive TCRbeta reads each. General study results and limits: Significantly higher TCR diversity was found in tumor than normal lung.

Trimming took 7 bases from V and 3 from J, leaving 19 bases between them. This CDR3 has 14 amino acids. The V gene's germline CDR1 is DFQATT and CDR2 SNEGSKA (reference sequence). In regard to this clonotype: Its antigen is not identified. This could be a read error, since a much larger clone is one nucleotide away. This CDR3 fails to terminate in the conserved phenylalanine or tryptophan, so it likely reflects a read error.

Three rounds of nested PCR, following a modified ARM-PCR protocol, produced the TCRbeta library. TCRdb reprocessed the multiplex PCR reads with MiXCR, giving one entry per CDR3 protein. The sample includes approximately 120,000 distinct CDR3 sequences, roughly 67% of them seen just once. RNA was extracted from bulk tissue without any cell sorting. Sequenced material: lung tumor tissue. The clonotype comes from a man aged 25-45 years with non-small cell lung cancer. The V gene is TRBV20-1, the J gene TRBJ2-7; D remains unclear. The CDR3, as DNA: TGCAGTGTAGAGGCCCGTGGACGGAACTACGAGCAGTACTCC. Translating gives CSVEARGRNYEQYS.